This T cell receptor beta chain was retrieved from a study of immune characterization of retroperitoneal liposarcoma. This clonotype was found many times. Germline V gives CDR1 MNHNS, CDR2 SASEGT. The germline V and J ends were trimmed by 6 bases and 13 bases, with 19 bases remaining between them. CDR3 length: 13 residues. TCRdb reprocessed the PCR reads via MiXCR and lists one record per CDR3 protein. Of more than 9,000 distinct CDR3 sequences in the sample, roughly 28% are singletons; the top ten hold 15% to 20%. The source material was blood. The receptor comes from a male donor with retroperitoneal liposarcoma. This chain links TRBV6-1 with TRBJ2-1, with D unresolved. The CDR3 DNA reads as TGTGCCAGCAGCGCCTCCCTTCAAGAGACCCAGTTCTTC. As protein: CASSASLQETQFF.